The clone carrying this T cell receptor beta chain was detected a few times. In germline, CDR1 is SNHLY, CDR2 FYNNEI. CDR3 length: 19 residues. V was pared by 6 bases and J by 0 bases, with 9 bases of the junction left unmatched. Per the study methods: Scientists estimated how many nucleated cells there were by amplifying reference gene primers. The table came from immunoSEQ multiplex PCR; TCRdb's copy has only in-frame clones and leaves some out. That table furnishes V, J and clone size, whereas the DNA furnished D and trimming. Of 250,000 or so clones listed, roughly four fifths are singletons. The data stem from a study of blood T cell repertoires in COVID-19. The wider study: From T cells, B-cell-depleted T cells, or PBMCs came the material, which was cDNA or gDNA.

The chain recombines TRBV2 with TRBJ2-1; 15 bases map to TRBD2. The material sequenced was PBMCs or T cells enriched from blood (not recorded which). This receptor was obtained from a woman aged 40 to 50 who had been exposed to COVID-19. The CDR3 coding sequence is TGTGCCAGCAGGCGACCTGGACTAGCGGGGGGGCTCTCCTACAATGAGCAGTTCTTC. Protein sequence: CASRRPGLAGGLSYNEQFF. Based on the CDR3 plus reference TRBV2 and TRBJ2-1, the full variable domain is EPEVTQTPSHQVTQMGQEVILRCVPISNHLYFYWYRQILGQKVEFLVSFYNNEISEKSEIFDDQFSVERPDGSNFTLKIRSTKLEDSAMYFCASRRPGLAGGLSYNEQFFGPGTRLTVL.